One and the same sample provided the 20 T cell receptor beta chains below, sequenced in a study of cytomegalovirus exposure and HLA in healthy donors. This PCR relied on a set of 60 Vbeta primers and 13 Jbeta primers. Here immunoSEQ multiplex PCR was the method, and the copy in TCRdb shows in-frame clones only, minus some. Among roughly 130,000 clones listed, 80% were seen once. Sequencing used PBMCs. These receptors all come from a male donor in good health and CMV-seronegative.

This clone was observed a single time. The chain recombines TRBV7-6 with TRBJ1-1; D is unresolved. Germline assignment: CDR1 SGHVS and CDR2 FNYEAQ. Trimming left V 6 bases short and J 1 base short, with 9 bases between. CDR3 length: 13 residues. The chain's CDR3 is CASRGPGNTEAFF. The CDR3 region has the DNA TGTGCCAGCAGGGGTCCAGGGAACACTGAAGCTTTCTTT.

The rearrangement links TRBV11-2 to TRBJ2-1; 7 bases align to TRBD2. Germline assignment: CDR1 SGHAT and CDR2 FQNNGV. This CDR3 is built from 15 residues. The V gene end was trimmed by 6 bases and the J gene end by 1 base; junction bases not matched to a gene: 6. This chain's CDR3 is CASRRPGLSYNEQFF. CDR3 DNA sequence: TGTGCCAGCAGGCGCCCGGGACTATCCTACAATGAGCAGTTCTTC.

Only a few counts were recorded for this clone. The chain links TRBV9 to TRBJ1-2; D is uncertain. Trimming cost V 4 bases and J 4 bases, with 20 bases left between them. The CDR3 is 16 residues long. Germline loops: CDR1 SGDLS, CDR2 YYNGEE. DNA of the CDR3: TGTGCCAGCAGCCCCAACGCCGGGGAGCACCGCTATGGCTACACCTTC. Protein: CASSPNAGEHRYGYTF.

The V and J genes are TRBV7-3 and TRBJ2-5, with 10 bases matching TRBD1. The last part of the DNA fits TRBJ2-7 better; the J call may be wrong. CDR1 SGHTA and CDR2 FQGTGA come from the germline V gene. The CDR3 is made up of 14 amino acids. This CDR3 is CASSFGDRGGEQYF. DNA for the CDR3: TGTGCCAGCAGCTTCGGGGACAGGGGTGGCGAGCAGTACTTC.

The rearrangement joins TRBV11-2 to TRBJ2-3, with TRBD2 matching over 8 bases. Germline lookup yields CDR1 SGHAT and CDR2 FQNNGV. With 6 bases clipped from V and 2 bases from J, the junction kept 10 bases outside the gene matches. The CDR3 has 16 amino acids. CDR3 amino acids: CASSPWVRGDTDTQYF. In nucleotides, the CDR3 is TGTGCCAGCAGTCCCTGGGTGCGGGGGGACACAGATACGCAGTATTTT.

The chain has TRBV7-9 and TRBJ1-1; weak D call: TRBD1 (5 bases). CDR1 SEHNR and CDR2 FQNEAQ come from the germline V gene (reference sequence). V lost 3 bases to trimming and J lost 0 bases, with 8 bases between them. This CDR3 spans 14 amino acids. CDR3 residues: CASSFTGLNTEAFF. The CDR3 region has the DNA TGTGCCAGCAGCTTCACAGGTTTGAACACTGAAGCTTTCTTT.

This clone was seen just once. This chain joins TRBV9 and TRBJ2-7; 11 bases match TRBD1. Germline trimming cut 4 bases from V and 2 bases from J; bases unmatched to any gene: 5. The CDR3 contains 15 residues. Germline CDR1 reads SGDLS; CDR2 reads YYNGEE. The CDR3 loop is CASSPGQGAAYEQYF. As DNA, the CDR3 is TGTGCCAGCAGCCCCGGACAGGGGGCGGCCTACGAGCAGTACTTC.

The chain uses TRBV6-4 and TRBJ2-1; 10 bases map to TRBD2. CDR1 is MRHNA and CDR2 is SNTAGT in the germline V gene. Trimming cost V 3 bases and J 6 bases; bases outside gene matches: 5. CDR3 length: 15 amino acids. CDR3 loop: CASSEASGSSNEQFF. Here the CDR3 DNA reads TGTGCCAGCAGTGAGGCTAGCGGGAGTTCCAATGAGCAGTTCTTC.

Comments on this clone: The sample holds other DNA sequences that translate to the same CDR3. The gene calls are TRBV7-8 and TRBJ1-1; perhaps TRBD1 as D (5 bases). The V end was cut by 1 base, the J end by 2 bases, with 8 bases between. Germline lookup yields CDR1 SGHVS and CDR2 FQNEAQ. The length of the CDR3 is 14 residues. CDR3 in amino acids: CASSLGQGNTEAFF. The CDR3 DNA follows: TGTGCCAGCAGCTTAGGCCAGGGCAACACTGAAGCTTTCTTT.

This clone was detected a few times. As DNA, the CDR3 is TGTGCCAGCAGTTTGACAGCAACTAATGAAAAACTGTTTTTT. Protein: CASSLTATNEKLFF. V gene TRBV27 combines with J gene TRBJ1-4; D possibly corresponds to TRBD1 (5 bases). Deletions cut 3 bases from V and 0 bases from J, with 5 bases between. CDR1 and CDR2 from the germline V gene are MNHEY and SMNVEV (reference sequence). The CDR3 contains 14 residues.

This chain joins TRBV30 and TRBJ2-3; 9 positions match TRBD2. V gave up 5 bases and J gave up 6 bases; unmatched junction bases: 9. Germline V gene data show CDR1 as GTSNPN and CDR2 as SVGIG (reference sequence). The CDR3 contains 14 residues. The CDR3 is CAWGILSGRDTQYF. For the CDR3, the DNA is TGTGCCTGGGGTATCCTGAGCGGGAGGGATACGCAGTATTTT.

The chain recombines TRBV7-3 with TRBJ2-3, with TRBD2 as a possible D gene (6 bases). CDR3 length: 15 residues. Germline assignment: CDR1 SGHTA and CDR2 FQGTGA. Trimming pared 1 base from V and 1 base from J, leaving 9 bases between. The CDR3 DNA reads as TGTGCCAGCAGCTTAAATGGCGGGGGCACAGATACGCAGTATTTT. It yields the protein CASSLNGGGTDTQYF. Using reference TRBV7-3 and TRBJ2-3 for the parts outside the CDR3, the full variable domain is GAGVSQTPSNKVTEKGKYVELRCDPISGHTALYWYRQSLGQGPEFLIYFQGTGAADDSGLPNDRFFAVRPEGSVSTLKIQRTERGDSAVYLCASSLNGGGTDTQYFGPGTRLTVL.

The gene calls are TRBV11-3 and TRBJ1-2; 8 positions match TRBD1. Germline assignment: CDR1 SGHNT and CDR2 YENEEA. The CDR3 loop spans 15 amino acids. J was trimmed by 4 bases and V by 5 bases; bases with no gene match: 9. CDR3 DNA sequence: TGTGCCAGCAGCAGATCCGGGACAGGATCCTATGGCTACACCTTC. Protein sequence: CASSRSGTGSYGYTF.

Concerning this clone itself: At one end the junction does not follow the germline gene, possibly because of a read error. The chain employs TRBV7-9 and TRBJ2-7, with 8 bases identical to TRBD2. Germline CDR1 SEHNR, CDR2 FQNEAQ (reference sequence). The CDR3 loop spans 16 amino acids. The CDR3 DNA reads TGTTCCAGCAGCCCGGTGGGGGGTAGCGGGGACTACGAGCAGTACTTC. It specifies CSSSPVGGSGDYEQYF. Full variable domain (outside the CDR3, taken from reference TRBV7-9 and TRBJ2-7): DTGVSQNPRHKITKRGQNVTFRCDPISEHNRLYWYRQTLGQGPEFLTYFQNEAQLEKSRLLSDRFSAERPKGSFSTLEIQRTEQGDSAMYLCSSSPVGGSGDYEQYFGPGTRLTVT.

The CDR3 region has the DNA TGTGCCAGTAGTGCGCCCTTTACAGGATTTAATGGCTACACCTTC. Amino acid sequence: CASSAPFTGFNGYTF. The rearrangement joins TRBV19 to TRBJ1-2; D is perhaps TRBD1 (5 bases). This CDR3 contains 15 residues. CDR1 is LNHDA and CDR2 is SQIVND in the germline V gene (reference sequence). V gave up 5 bases and J gave up 6 bases, with 19 bases separating them.

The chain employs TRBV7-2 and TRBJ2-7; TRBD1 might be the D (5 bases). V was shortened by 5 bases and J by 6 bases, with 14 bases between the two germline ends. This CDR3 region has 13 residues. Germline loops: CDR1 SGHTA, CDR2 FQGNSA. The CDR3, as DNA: TGTGCCAGCAGCCCCCTGACAGCGAGCGAGCAGTACTTC. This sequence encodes CASSPLTASEQYF.

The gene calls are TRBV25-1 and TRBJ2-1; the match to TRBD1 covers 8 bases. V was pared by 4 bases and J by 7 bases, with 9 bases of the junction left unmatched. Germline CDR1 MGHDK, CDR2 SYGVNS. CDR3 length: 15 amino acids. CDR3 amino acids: CASSAGQGAGNEQFF. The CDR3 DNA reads TGTGCCAGCAGTGCTGGGCAGGGGGCAGGTAATGAGCAGTTCTTC.

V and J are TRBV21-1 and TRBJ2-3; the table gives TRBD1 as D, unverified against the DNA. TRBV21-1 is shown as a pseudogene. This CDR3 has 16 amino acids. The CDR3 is CASSKAPTGGTDTQYF. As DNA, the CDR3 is TGTGCCAGCAGCAAAGCGCCGACAGGGGGCACAGATACGCAGTATTTT.

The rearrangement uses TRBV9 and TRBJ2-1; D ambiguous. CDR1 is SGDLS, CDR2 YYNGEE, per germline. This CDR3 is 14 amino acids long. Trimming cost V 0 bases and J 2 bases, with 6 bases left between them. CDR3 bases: TGTGCCAGCAGCGTAGGTGGGCCCTACAATGAGCAGTTCTTC. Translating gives CASSVGGPYNEQFF. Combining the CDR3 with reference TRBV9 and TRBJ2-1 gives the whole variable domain DSGVTQTPKHLITATGQRVTLRCSPRSGDLSVYWYQQSLDQGLQFLIQYYNGEERAKGNILERFSAQQFPDLHSELNLSSLELGDSALYFCASSVGGPYNEQFFGPGTRLTVL.

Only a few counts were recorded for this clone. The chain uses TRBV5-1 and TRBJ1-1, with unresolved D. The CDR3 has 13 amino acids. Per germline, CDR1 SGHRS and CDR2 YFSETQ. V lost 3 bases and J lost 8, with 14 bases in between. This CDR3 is CASSSMVGGEAFF. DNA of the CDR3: TGCGCCAGCAGCTCAATGGTGGGCGGGGAAGCTTTCTTT.